Listed below are T cell receptor beta chains from one sample, sequenced in a study of T cells in Graves' hyperthyroidism and ophthalmopathy. TCRdb re-called the multiplex PCR reads with MiXCR, one entry per CDR3 protein. The table has hundreds of thousands of distinct CDR3 sequences, 13% to 15% seen once. The specimen was blood. The receptors come from a woman between 45 and 65 years old with Graves' ophthalmopathy. Each CDR3 is given with its conserved first and last residue. The order of the fields is V gene, D gene, J gene, clone size, CDR3 protein, CDR3 DNA. A D gene is named only where the DNA matches it firmly. Where a row states a size, it is once, few, many or the class of an expanded clone; other rows omit it.

V: TRBV28
D: TRBD1
J: TRBJ2-5
size: many
CDR3: CASSSLDRAVEFGETQYF
DNA: TGTGCCAGCAGTTCACTTGACAGGGCGGTTGAGTTTGGAGAGACCCAGTACTTC

V: TRBV5-1
D: -
J: TRBJ1-4
size: -
CDR3: CASRIAGNNEKLFF
DNA: TGCGCCAGCAGGATAGCAGGGAATAATGAAAAACTGTTTTTT

V: TRBV10-3
D: -
J: TRBJ1-2
size: few
CDR3: CATSHGGYGYTF
DNA: TGTGCCACCTCCCATGGTGGCTATGGCTACACCTTC

V: TRBV28
D: TRBD2
J: TRBJ2-7
size: many
CDR3: CASRPRTSGPTYEQYF
DNA: TGTGCCAGCAGACCCCGGACTAGCGGGCCCACCTACGAGCAGTACTTC

V: TRBV6-5
D: TRBD2
J: TRBJ2-7
size: many
CDR3: CASSYPLAGDEQYF
DNA: TGTGCCAGCAGTTACCCTCTAGCGGGAGACGAGCAGTACTTC

V: TRBV5-1
D: -
J: TRBJ1-4
size: many
CDR3: CASSSQGLGEKLFF
DNA: TGCGCCAGCAGCAGCCAGGGTCTTGGTGAAAAACTGTTTTTT

V: TRBV14
D: -
J: TRBJ1-1
size: few
CDR3: CASSRLVNTEAFF
DNA: TGTGCCAGCAGCAGGTTGGTGAACACTGAAGCTTTCTTT

V: TRBV2
D: TRBD1
J: TRBJ2-7
size: many
CDR3: CASSVDRETGRQTYEQYF
DNA: TGTGCCAGCAGCGTAGACAGGGAAACGGGACGCCAGACCTACGAGCAGTACTTC

V: TRBV12-3/TRBV12-4
D: -
J: TRBJ2-7
size: many
CDR3: CASSLGPIYEQYF
DNA: TGTGCCAGCAGTTTAGGGCCGATCTACGAGCAGTACTTC

V: TRBV28
D: TRBD1
J: TRBJ2-7
size: many
CDR3: CASSPGQGGAYEQYF
DNA: TGTGCCAGCAGCCCCGGACAGGGAGGCGCCTACGAGCAGTACTTC

V: TRBV9
D: -
J: TRBJ2-1
size: few
CDR3: CASSVELLGEQFF
DNA: TGTGCCAGCAGCGTAGAACTCTTAGGAGAGCAGTTCTTC

V: TRBV25-1
D: -
J: TRBJ2-3
size: -
CDR3: CASSEYPPTDTQYF
DNA: TGTGCCAGCAGTGAATACCCCCCGACAGATACGCAGTATTTT

V: TRBV20-1
D: -
J: TRBJ1-2
size: many
CDR3: CSARALRSNYGYTF
DNA: TGCAGTGCTAGGGCTCTTCGGAGTAACTATGGCTACACCTTC

V: TRBV29-1
D: TRBD2
J: TRBJ2-7
size: many
CDR3: CSVTTSGTSYEQYF
DNA: TGCAGCGTTACTACTAGCGGGACCTCCTACGAGCAGTACTTC

V: TRBV29-1
D: -
J: TRBJ2-2
size: many
CDR3: CSVATLGTGELFF
DNA: TGCAGCGTTGCTACTCTGGGCACCGGGGAGCTGTTTTTT

V: TRBV30
D: -
J: TRBJ2-7
size: many
CDR3: CAWSVSFSYEQYF
DNA: TGTGCCTGGAGTGTTAGTTTCTCCTACGAGCAGTACTTC

V: TRBV19
D: TRBD1
J: TRBJ2-2
size: -
CDR3: CASRKNRDRGNTGELFF
DNA: TGTGCCAGTAGAAAGAACCGGGACAGGGGTAACACCGGGGAGCTGTTTTTT

V: TRBV3-1
D: -
J: TRBJ1-2
size: few
CDR3: CASSQEVGREYGYTF
DNA: TGTGCCAGCAGCCAAGAAGTTGGCAGGGAGTATGGCTACACCTTC

V: TRBV27
D: -
J: TRBJ2-1
size: few
CDR3: CASSLNPGLYNEQFF
DNA: TGTGCCAGCAGTTTAAATCCGGGTCTATACAATGAGCAGTTCTTC

V: TRBV6-2/TRBV6-3
D: -
J: TRBJ2-1
size: many
CDR3: CASSWAYNEQFF
DNA: TGTGCCAGCAGTTGGGCTTACAATGAGCAGTTCTTC

V: TRBV24-1
D: -
J: TRBJ2-2
size: few
CDR3: CATSAPTTSNTGELFF
DNA: TGTGCCACCAGTGCTCCCACTACATCGAACACCGGGGAGCTGTTTTTT

V: TRBV2
D: TRBD2
J: TRBJ2-2
size: many
CDR3: CASSDDREGNRAGELFF
DNA: TGTGCCAGCAGTGATGATAGGGAGGGGAATCGGGCCGGGGAGCTGTTTTTT

V: TRBV20-1
D: TRBD2
J: TRBJ2-1
size: few
CDR3: CSARASGRNEQFF
DNA: TGCAGTGCTAGGGCTAGCGGGAGAAATGAGCAGTTCTTC

V: TRBV6-1
D: -
J: TRBJ1-5
size: -
CDR3: CASSYGRRNSNQPQHF
DNA: TGTGCCAGCAGTTATGGCAGGAGAAATAGCAATCAGCCCCAGCATTTT

V: TRBV6-1
D: -
J: TRBJ2-4
size: many
CDR3: CASSSARTGTFSYIQYF
DNA: TGTGCCAGCAGTTCAGCTAGGACCGGGACATTCTCTTACATTCAGTACTTC

V: TRBV2
D: -
J: TRBJ1-6
size: many
CDR3: CASLFRAPLGNSPLHF
DNA: TGTGCCAGCCTTTTCAGGGCCCCCCTTGGTAATTCACCCCTCCACTTT

V: TRBV5-1
D: -
J: TRBJ1-1
size: -
CDR3: CASSLDAGPYTEAFF
DNA: TGCGCCAGCAGCTTGGATGCAGGGCCCTACACTGAAGCTTTCTTT

V: TRBV12-3/TRBV12-4
D: TRBD1
J: TRBJ2-3
size: many
CDR3: CASSPRDRDTQYF
DNA: TGTGCCAGCAGCCCTCGGGACAGAGATACGCAGTATTTT

V: TRBV3-1
D: TRBD2
J: TRBJ2-7
size: -
CDR3: CASSHGLAGGGVWDEQYF
DNA: TGTGCCAGCAGCCACGGACTAGCGGGAGGAGGGGTCTGGGACGAGCAGTACTTC

V: TRBV7-2
D: -
J: TRBJ2-3
size: many
CDR3: CASRRRVDTQYF
DNA: TGTGCCAGCAGACGCCGGGTGGATACGCAGTATTTT

V: TRBV2
D: -
J: TRBJ1-1
size: many
CDR3: CASSGLGTEAFF
DNA: TGTGCCAGCAGTGGTTTGGGGACTGAAGCTTTCTTT

V: TRBV20-1
D: -
J: TRBJ2-1
size: many
CDR3: CSASGAQRGSHNEQFF
DNA: TGCAGTGCGAGTGGGGCCCAGAGGGGGTCCCACAATGAGCAGTTCTTC

V: TRBV27
D: TRBD1
J: TRBJ1-2
size: many
CDR3: CASSQTPGQYNYGYTF
DNA: TGTGCCAGCAGCCAAACTCCGGGACAGTATAACTATGGCTACACCTTC

V: TRBV13
D: TRBD2
J: TRBJ2-1
size: -
CDR3: CASSLSPTSASYNEQFF
DNA: TGTGCCAGCAGCTTATCGCCGACTAGCGCGAGCTACAATGAGCAGTTCTTC

V: TRBV5-6
D: -
J: TRBJ1-1
size: many
CDR3: CASIEQGITMGTEAFF
DNA: TGTGCCAGTATAGAACAGGGTATAACTATGGGCACTGAAGCTTTCTTT

V: TRBV6-1
D: TRBD2
J: TRBJ2-1
size: few
CDR3: CASSPLFSGGGEQFF
DNA: TGTGCCAGCAGCCCCCTATTTTCCGGGGGGGGCGAGCAGTTCTTC

V: TRBV7-9
D: TRBD2
J: TRBJ2-7
size: many
CDR3: CASSSGLAGGHEQYF
DNA: TGTGCCAGCAGCTCGGGACTAGCGGGAGGCCACGAGCAGTACTTC

V: TRBV5-1
D: TRBD1
J: TRBJ1-2
size: -
CDR3: CASSMDRGSYGYTF
DNA: TGCGCCAGCAGCATGGACAGGGGAAGCTATGGCTACACCTTC

V: TRBV15
D: TRBD1
J: TRBJ2-2
size: -
CDR3: CATRPGTANTGELFF
DNA: TGTGCCACCCGGCCCGGGACAGCGAACACCGGGGAGCTGTTTTTT

V: TRBV7-2
D: -
J: TRBJ2-5
size: many
CDR3: CASSYPTRLGKTQYF
DNA: TGTGCCAGCAGCTACCCTACCCGACTCGGGAAGACCCAGTACTTC

V: TRBV12-3/TRBV12-4
D: -
J: TRBJ2-3
size: -
CDR3: CASGNTVALGADTQYF
DNA: TGTGCCAGCGGCAATACTGTCGCCCTGGGGGCAGATACGCAGTATTTT

V: TRBV15
D: -
J: TRBJ2-3
size: -
CDR3: CATSRAGITDTQYF
DNA: TGTGCCACCAGCAGGGCCGGGATCACAGATACGCAGTATTTT

V: TRBV7-2
D: -
J: TRBJ1-1
size: many
CDR3: CASSAPRVEAFF
DNA: TGTGCCAGCAGCGCACCCCGGGTAGAAGCTTTCTTT

V: TRBV28
D: -
J: TRBJ1-5
size: many
CDR3: CASSEPSGNGRGQPQHF
DNA: TGTGCCAGCAGTGAACCCTCAGGGAATGGAAGGGGTCAGCCCCAGCATTTT